These T cell receptor beta chains were read from a single sample in a study of vaccination effects on CD4 cells after COVID-19. Their specific antigens are unknown. Only in-frame clones appear in the TCRdb table, and some are missing; sequencing was by immunoSEQ multiplex PCR. Among over 25,000 clones, about 83% were seen once, and the ten largest hold under 1.5%. The input for sequencing was CD4+ T cells from PBMCs cultured with HCoV-NL63 spike peptides, taken after COVID-19 vaccination. The receptor set was obtained from a human donor who received a COVID-19 vaccine. Some clones in this sample may be carry-over from other donors' samples. Each CDR3 is given with its conserved first and last residue. Fields, in order: V gene, J gene, clone size, CDR3 length, D gene, CDR3 DNA, CDR3 protein. D genes are given only for firm matches. Clone size, where shown, is once, few, many, or a class for clones that have expanded.

TRBV18,TRBJ1-5,NA,14,TRBD1,TGTGCCAGCTCCCAGAGAGGGGGCGATCAGCCCCAGCATTTT,CASSQRGGDQPQHF
TRBV19,TRBJ2-5,NA,15,NA,TGTGCCAGTAGTAACCAACTCGTAGGGCAAGAGACCCAGTACTTC,CASSNQLVGQETQYF
TRBV6-4,TRBJ2-2,NA,17,TRBD1,TGTGCCAGCAGTGTGGGACAGGGGACCACGAACACCGGGGAGCTGTTTTTT,CASSVGQGTTNTGELFF
TRBV10-2,TRBJ2-2,NA,11,NA,TGCGCCAGCAGTGAGTCACAGAGGCAGTTTTTT,CASSESQRQFF
TRBV18,TRBJ1-1,NA,14,NA,TGTGCCAGCTCCCCCGGGTCTCCCTCCACTGAAGCTTTCTTT,CASSPGSPSTEAFF
TRBV12-3/TRBV12-4,TRBJ1-4,once,12,NA,TGTGCCAGCAGTTTTGCTGATGAAAAACTGTTTTTT,CASSFADEKLFF
TRBV5-1,TRBJ2-5,NA,14,TRBD1,TGCGCCAGCAGCCGGACAGGGGACCAAGAGACCCAGTACTTC,CASSRTGDQETQYF
TRBV11-2,TRBJ2-1,NA,13,NA,TGTGCCAGCAGCTTAGATCACGACGGGGGCCAGTTCTTC,CASSLDHDGGQFF
TRBV2,TRBJ1-6,NA,14,NA,TGTGCCAGCAGTGATCACGGCTATAATTCACCCCTCCACTTT,CASSDHGYNSPLHF
TRBV3-1/TRBV3-2,TRBJ2-3,once,14,NA,TGTGCCAGCAGACGTGGACCCGAGCGCGATACGCAGTATTTT,CASRRGPERDTQYF
TRBV6-5,TRBJ1-5,NA,15,NA,TGTGCCAGCAGCGAGTTAACAGGGTCTAGTCAGCCCCAGCATTTT,CASSELTGSSQPQHF
TRBV7-2,TRBJ2-5,NA,17,TRBD2,TGTGCCAGCAGCTCCGGAGGGGCGACTAGCGGGGCTAAGACCCAGTACTTC,CASSSGGATSGAKTQYF
TRBV5-4,TRBJ2-3,NA,16,NA,TGTGCCAGCAGCCCAGCGGGGGCACAGGGGGCAGATACGCAGTATTTT,CASSPAGAQGADTQYF
TRBV6-5,TRBJ1-1,NA,14,NA,TGTGCCAGCAGTTACTCGAGGGGGGGGTCTGAAGCTTTCTTT,CASSYSRGGSEAFF
TRBV6-5,TRBJ1-1,NA,14,NA,TGTGCCAGCAGTTACGATGACAGTTCCACTGAAGCTTTCTTT,CASSYDDSSTEAFF
TRBV2,TRBJ1-1,NA,15,TRBD1,TGTGCCAGCAGTGGACAGGGGCTGCGGAACACTGAAGCTTTCTTT,CASSGQGLRNTEAFF
TRBV5-1,TRBJ1-1,NA,14,NA,TGCGCCAGCAGCTTGGACAGAATGAACACTGAAGCTTTCTTT,CASSLDRMNTEAFF
TRBV19,TRBJ2-3,NA,14,NA,TGTGCCAGTAGTATTGAGGGAAACACAGATACGCAGTATTTT,CASSIEGNTDTQYF
TRBV7-2,TRBJ2-5,NA,15,NA,TGTGCCAGCAGCTTATTATCGGCTGCGCAGTCCACCCAGTACTTC,CASSLLSAAQSTQYF
TRBV12-5,TRBJ1-1,NA,13,NA,TGTGCTAGTGGTCGGACAGATAATACTGAAGCTTTCTTT,CASGRTDNTEAFF
TRBV18,TRBJ1-3,NA,14,NA,TGTGCCAGCTCGCCGGACAGCTCCGGAAACACCATATATTTT,CASSPDSSGNTIYF
TRBV7-9,TRBJ2-5,NA,14,NA,TGTGCCAGCAGCTTGTCGCGGGGGCTGGAGACCCAGTACTTC,CASSLSRGLETQYF
TRBV6-5,TRBJ1-3,NA,12,TRBD1,TGTGCCAGCAGCGGGACAGGGACCACCATATATTTT,CASSGTGTTIYF
TRBV10-2,TRBJ1-5,few,14,NA,TGCGCCAGCAGTGAGATAGCCGGTACCCAGCCCCAGCATTTT,CASSEIAGTQPQHF
TRBV29-1,TRBJ2-3,NA,15,NA,TGCAGCGTTGAGTCCACAGGGTTGGACACAGATACGCAGTATTTT,CSVESTGLDTDTQYF
TRBV7-2,TRBJ2-5,few,11,NA,TGTGCCAGCACCCCTCAAGAGACCCAGTACTTC,CASTPQETQYF
TRBV30,TRBJ1-5,NA,16,NA,TGTGCCTGGAGTGAGGCTGGACGGGGGGACAATCAGCCCCAGCATTTT,CAWSEAGRGDNQPQHF
TRBV5-6,TRBJ1-2,NA,17,TRBD1,TGTGCCAGCAGCGCCGACCGGGACAGGGGGCTAGATTGGGGCTACACCTTC,CASSADRDRGLDWGYTF
TRBV29-1,TRBJ1-1,NA,13,TRBD1,TGCAGCGTTTTCGGACAGGGAGGGACTGAAGCTTTCTTT,CSVFGQGGTEAFF
TRBV19,TRBJ2-1,NA,18,TRBD1,TGTGCCAGTAGTTTTACCGGAACCTCAGGGGGCTCCTACAATGAGCAGTTCTTC,CASSFTGTSGGSYNEQFF
TRBV15,TRBJ2-1,NA,12,NA,TGTGCCACCAGCGGGGCCTACAATGAGCAGTTCTTC,CATSGAYNEQFF
TRBV12-3/TRBV12-4,TRBJ1-2,NA,13,TRBD1,TGTGCCAGCAGTTCAGGGACAGGGTGGGGCTACACCTTC,CASSSGTGWGYTF
TRBV29-1,TRBJ2-1,NA,14,NA,TGCAGCGTTGATGGGGGGATTAGTGTTGGTGAGCAGTTCTTC,CSVDGGISVGEQFF
TRBV7-2,TRBJ2-1,NA,14,NA,TGTGCCAGCAGCTTAGCGGGACAATACAATGAGCAGTTCTTC,CASSLAGQYNEQFF
TRBV28,TRBJ1-2,NA,11,NA,TGTGCCAGCAGTTTGAACTATGGCTACACCTTC,CASSLNYGYTF
TRBV5-1,TRBJ1-1,NA,14,TRBD1,TGCGCCAGCAGCCTACAGGGGGCGGGCACTGAAGCTTTCTTT,CASSLQGAGTEAFF
TRBV4-1,TRBJ1-2,few,15,NA,TGCGCCAGCAGCCAAGATGGGCCGGGGACCTATGGCTACACCTTC,CASSQDGPGTYGYTF
TRBV12-5,TRBJ2-5,NA,14,NA,TGTGCTAGTGGTTTGGGTAGCGCCAGGGAGACCCAGTACTTC,CASGLGSARETQYF
TRBV18,TRBJ1-5,NA,13,NA,TGTGCCAGCTCACCCCTTGAACATCAGCCCCAGCATTTT,CASSPLEHQPQHF
TRBV29-1,TRBJ2-1,NA,13,NA,TGCAGCTTCCGGGACTTATCCTACAATGAGCAGTTCTTC,CSFRDLSYNEQFF